Given below is one T cell receptor beta chain in context. Antigen unknown. The assay was immunoSEQ multiplex PCR, and TCRdb's table has in-frame clones only and misses some. The table records tens of thousands of clones, around 90% of them present only once. Trimming shortened V by 4 bases and J by 0 bases, and 6 bases separated the two germline ends. CDR3 length: 14 residues. The germline CDR1 and CDR2 sequences are SGHTA and FQGTGA. The data stem from a study of T cell responses to AZD1222 COVID-19 vaccine. Turning to the study itself: Pooling covered second doses at about 4 or about 12 weeks. Regarding the study as a whole: The donors showed a predominance of white British ancestry and of females, with possible underestimation of clonal diversity. When two AZD1222 doses had been given, Spike-specific TCR breadth and depth rose.

The sequences come from peripheral blood, collected on day 0 of AZD1222 vaccination. The sequence was obtained from an adult in good health. The chain uses TRBV7-3 and TRBJ2-2, with unresolved D. The CDR3 is CASSSGPNTGELFF. DNA of the CDR3: TGTGCCAGCAGCTCCGGCCCGAACACCGGGGAGCTGTTTTTT. Combining the CDR3 with reference TRBV7-3 and TRBJ2-2 gives the whole variable domain GAGVSQTPSNKVTEKGKYVELRCDPISGHTALYWYRQSLGQGPEFLIYFQGTGAADDSGLPNDRFFAVRPEGSVSTLKIQRTERGDSAVYLCASSSGPNTGELFFGEGSRLTVL.